These 24 T cell receptor beta chains originate from one sample sequenced in a study of pediatric ulcerative colitis. TCRdb keeps only in-frame clones here, not all; method: immunoSEQ multiplex PCR. This sample has around 61,000 clones; about 90% occur once, and the top ten carry about 3%. Sequenced sample: blood. The receptors derive from a boy aged 5-17 years with severe ulcerative colitis.

The chain has TRBV7-9 and TRBJ1-1; tentative D call: TRBD1 (5 bases). Trimming pared 2 bases from V and 1 base from J, leaving 14 bases between. CDR3 length equals 16 residues. From germline, CDR1 is SEHNR and CDR2 FQNEAQ (reference sequence). The CDR3: CASSLIGGMENTEAFF. CDR3 sequence (DNA): TGTGCCAGCAGCTTAATTGGGGGGATGGAGAACACTGAAGCTTTCTTT.

This chain connects TRBV27 to TRBJ1-1; D may be TRBD1 (5 bases). Looked up from germline, CDR1 is MNHEY and CDR2 is SMNVEV (reference sequence). The V gene lost 5 bases and the J gene lost 2 bases, with 9 bases spanning the gap. This CDR3 region has 13 residues. CDR3 region: CASSPQGNTEAFF. The DNA of the CDR3 is TGTGCCAGCAGTCCTCAGGGAAACACTGAAGCTTTCTTT.

This chain uses TRBV18 with TRBJ1-1; D call uncertain. V gave up 7 bases and J gave up 1 base, with 16 bases separating them. The CDR3 is 15 amino acids. CDR1 and CDR2 from the germline V gene are KGHSH and LQKENI. The DNA of the CDR3 is TGTGCCAGCTTCCCCCCGCCGGGCCGGAACACTGAAGCTTTCTTT. Translated, it gives CASFPPPGRNTEAFF.

This sequence joins TRBV6-6 and TRBJ2-3; the D gene could be TRBD1 or TRBD2 (5 bases each). The V gene's germline CDR1 is MNHNY and CDR2 SVGAGI (reference sequence). This CDR3 comprises 15 residues. V was trimmed by 7 bases and J by 1 base, leaving 15 bases between them. CDR3 sequence (DNA): TGTGCCAGCAATCCCCAGACGGGACGCACAGATACGCAGTATTTT. Encoded protein: CASNPQTGRTDTQYF.

The chain recombines TRBV27 with TRBJ2-7, with a tentative D call TRBD2 (5 bases). The germline V and J ends were trimmed by 3 bases and 0 bases, with 9 bases remaining between them. The CDR3 has 14 residues. CDR1 MNHEY and CDR2 SMNVEV come from the germline V gene (reference sequence). Written as DNA, the CDR3 is TGTGCCAGCAGTTTTGTGGGAGACTCCTACGAGCAGTACTTC. Translation gives CASSFVGDSYEQYF.

This sequence joins TRBV5-1 and TRBJ2-1, with D perhaps matching TRBD1 (5 bases). Deletions cut 4 bases from V and 0 bases from J, with 14 bases between. Germline V lookup: CDR1 SGHRS, CDR2 YFSETQ. The CDR3 contains 16 residues. CDR3: CASSGAGASSYNEQFF. CDR3 in DNA: TGCGCCAGCAGCGGAGCTGGGGCCAGCTCCTACAATGAGCAGTTCTTC.

The chain couples TRBV5-1 to TRBJ1-2; D not certain. V shed 2 bases and J shed 2 bases, with 7 bases lying between them. Germline V gene sequence: CDR1 SGHRS, CDR2 YFSETQ. CDR3 size: 13 residues. The CDR3 sequence is CASSFASNYGYTF. CDR3 DNA: TGCGCCAGCAGCTTCGCGTCGAACTATGGCTACACCTTC.

This clone was observed a few times. The chain couples TRBV18 to TRBJ1-3; weak D call: TRBD1 (5 bases). The CDR3 is made up of 14 amino acids. The ends were cut back, 2 bases at V and 4 bases at J, with 9 bases in the middle. Germline lookup yields CDR1 KGHSH and CDR2 LQKENI. CDR3 in amino acids: CASSPAGSGNTIYF. The CDR3 DNA is TGTGCCAGCTCACCAGCAGGGTCCGGAAACACCATATATTTT.

The rearrangement uses TRBV19 and TRBJ1-4, with unresolved D. Looked up from germline, CDR1 is LNHDA and CDR2 is SQIVND (reference sequence). V lost 3 bases, J lost 9 bases, and 23 bases lay in between. The CDR3 runs to 17 residues. CDR3 coding DNA: TGTGCCAGTAGTATTGGTTCCCAGGCTGGAAGTTGGCAAAAACTGTTTTTT. This codes for CASSIGSQAGSWQKLFF.

The chain is built from TRBV29-1 and TRBJ2-5, with TRBD1 matching 10 bases. The CDR3 contains 13 residues. Germline CDR1 and CDR2: SQVTM and ANQGSEA. Trimming took 6 bases from V and 4 from J; bases not matched to a gene: 5. CDR3 coding DNA: TGCAGCGTCGACAGGGGGCTGAGAGAGACCCAGTACTTC. This codes for CSVDRGLRETQYF.

The CDR3 DNA reads as TGTGCCAGCAGTACGACAGCCACTGAAGCTTTCTTT. It codes for CASSTTATEAFF. The chain has TRBV28 and TRBJ1-1; maybe TRBD1 (5 bases). The CDR3 contains 12 residues. The germline CDR1 and CDR2 sequences are MDHEN and SYDVKM. The V end lost 5 bases, the J end lost 4 bases, and 8 bases lay between the germline ends.

This clone was recorded a few times. V gene TRBV19 combines with J gene TRBJ1-5; 9 nucleotides align to TRBD1. The CDR3 has 14 residues. Germline loops: CDR1 LNHDA, CDR2 SQIVND (reference sequence). V lost 6 bases to trimming and J lost 3 bases; unmatched junction nucleotides: 3. The CDR3 loop reads CASSGQGNNQPQHF. The DNA of the CDR3 is TGTGCCAGTAGCGGACAGGGGAACAATCAGCCCCAGCATTTT.

The chain uses TRBV7-9 and TRBJ2-5; the D is unclear. The germline V gene has CDR1 SEHNR and CDR2 FQNEAQ (reference sequence). The germline V and J ends were trimmed by 4 bases and 5 bases, with 5 bases remaining between them. This CDR3 spans 11 amino acids. Written as DNA, the CDR3 is TGTGCCAGCAGCTCCAAGGAGACCCAGTACTTC. It codes for CASSSKETQYF.

The V and J genes are TRBV5-1 and TRBJ2-5; 9 bases match TRBD2. The CDR3 is 16 residues long. V was clipped by 4 bases and J by 2 bases; unmatched bases: 9. Looked up from germline, CDR1 is SGHRS and CDR2 is YFSETQ. For the CDR3, the DNA is TGCGCCAGCAGCCCGACGACTAGCGGACTACAAGAGACCCAGTACTTC. Translation gives CASSPTTSGLQETQYF. Complete variable domain (other parts from reference TRBV5-1 and TRBJ2-5): KAGVTQTPRYLIKTRGQQVTLSCSPISGHRSVSWYQQTPGQGLQFLFEYFSETQRNKGNFPGRFSGRQFSNSRSEMNVSTLELGDSALYLCASSPTTSGLQETQYFGPGTRLLVL.

The V call is TRBV27, the J call TRBJ1-1, with a possible D match to TRBD1 (5 bases). In germline, CDR1 is MNHEY, CDR2 SMNVEV (reference sequence). Between the trimmed V and J ends, which lost 5 bases and 7 bases, there was a span of 14 bases. CDR3 length: 13 residues. In DNA form, the CDR3 reads TGTGCCAGCAGTCTTACAGGACCCCGTGAAGCTTTCTTT. Protein sequence: CASSLTGPREAFF.

This clone was recorded only once. The gene calls are TRBV20-1 and TRBJ2-7, with 7 bases identical to TRBD1. The germline gives CDR1 DFQATT, CDR2 SNEGSKA (reference sequence). This CDR3 spans 11 amino acids. Germline trimming cut 5 bases from V and 2 bases from J; bases unmatched to any gene: 0. CDR3 sequence reads: CSAGTAYEQYF. The CDR3 nucleotides are TGCAGTGCTGGGACAGCCTACGAGCAGTACTTC.

This chain joins TRBV7-2 and TRBJ2-5; the match to TRBD1 covers 12 bases. CDR1 is SGHTA and CDR2 is FQGNSA in the germline V gene. The CDR3 length is 18 residues. Trimming took 5 bases from V and 1 from J; bases not matched to a gene: 11. Written as DNA, the CDR3 is TGTGCCAGCAGCCGAAGTGGGACAGGGGGCTTAGTCCAAGAGACCCAGTACTTC. The encoded protein is CASSRSGTGGLVQETQYF.

The chain couples TRBV9 to TRBJ2-5, with 8 bases lining up with TRBD2. J was trimmed by 1 base and V by 4 bases; bases with no gene match: 12. CDR3 size: 17 residues. CDR1 and CDR2 (germline): SGDLS, YYNGEE. The CDR3 coding sequence is TGTGCCAGCAGCCGAGCGGGAGTTGGAGTTGGCCAAGAGACCCAGTACTTC. This encodes CASSRAGVGVGQETQYF.

This chain connects TRBV25-1 to TRBJ2-5, with D perhaps matching TRBD1 (5 bases). With 4 bases removed from V and 1 base from J, the gap between germline ends came to 16 bases. The CDR3 totals 16 residues. Per the germline V gene, CDR1 is MGHDK and CDR2 is SYGVNS. CDR3 in amino acids: CASSVTTATSQETQYF. CDR3 nucleotide sequence: TGTGCCAGCAGTGTAACGACAGCAACGAGCCAAGAGACCCAGTACTTC.

The V call is TRBV27, the J call TRBJ2-7, with 9 positions matching TRBD1. The germline gives CDR1 MNHEY, CDR2 SMNVEV (reference sequence). The CDR3 runs to 13 residues. V lost 4 bases to trimming and J lost 4 bases; unmatched junction nucleotides: 2. The CDR3 sequence: CASSWGQGYEQYF. In nucleotides, the CDR3 is TGTGCCAGCAGTTGGGGACAGGGTTACGAGCAGTACTTC.

V usage is TRBV2 and J usage is TRBJ2-5; TRBD1 agrees at 8 bases. CDR3 size: 13 residues. Germline V lookup: CDR1 SNHLY, CDR2 FYNNEI. V shed 9 bases, J shed 4 bases, and the junction held 7 bases outside the gene matches. Here the CDR3 DNA reads TGTGCCAGTTTGACAGGGGTAGGAGAGACCCAGTACTTC. Its translation is CASLTGVGETQYF.

This sequence joins TRBV7-2 and TRBJ2-1; 11 bases are shared with TRBD2. This CDR3 spans 15 amino acids. The germline V gene has CDR1 SGHTA and CDR2 FQGNSA. Losses at the gene ends were 4 bases for V and 7 bases for J; bases not matched to a gene: 6. The CDR3 sequence is CASSYQGLAENEQFF. CDR3 sequence (DNA): TGTGCCAGCAGCTACCAGGGACTAGCGGAAAATGAGCAGTTCTTC.

The chain recombines TRBV6-6 with TRBJ1-5; 7 positions match TRBD1. The CDR3 spans 15 residues. CDR1 is MNHNY and CDR2 is SVGAGI in the germline V gene (reference sequence). Trimming removed 6 bases from V and 4 bases from J; junction bases left unmatched: 9. Here the CDR3 DNA reads TGTGCCAGCAGACGCCCGACAGGGTTAAATCAGCCCCAGCATTTT. Its protein is CASRRPTGLNQPQHF.

This clone was detected only once. The chain combines TRBV7-9 with TRBJ2-1; 12 positions agree with TRBD2. V shed 5 bases and J 1 base; nucleotides not matched to a gene: 12. CDR1 is SEHNR, CDR2 FQNEAQ, per germline (reference sequence). The CDR3 is 19 amino acids. The CDR3 loop reads CASSISKTSGRLSYNEQFF. CDR3 coding DNA: TGTGCCAGCAGCATAAGTAAGACTAGCGGGAGATTATCCTACAATGAGCAGTTCTTC.